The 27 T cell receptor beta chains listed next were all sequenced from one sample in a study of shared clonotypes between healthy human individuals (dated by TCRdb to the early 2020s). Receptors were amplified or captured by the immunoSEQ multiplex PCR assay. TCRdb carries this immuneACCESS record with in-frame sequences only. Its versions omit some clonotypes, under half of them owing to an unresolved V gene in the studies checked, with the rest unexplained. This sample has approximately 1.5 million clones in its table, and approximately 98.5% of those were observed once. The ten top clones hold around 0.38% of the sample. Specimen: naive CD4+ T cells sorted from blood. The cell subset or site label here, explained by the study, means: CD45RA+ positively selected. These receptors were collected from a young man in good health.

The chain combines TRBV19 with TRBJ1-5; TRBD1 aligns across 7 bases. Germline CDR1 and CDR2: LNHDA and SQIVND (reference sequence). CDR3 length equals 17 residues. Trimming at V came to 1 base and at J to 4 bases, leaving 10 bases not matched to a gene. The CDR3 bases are TGTGCCAGTAGTATAGTGGCGTTCAGGGGGGCAAATCAGCCCCAGCATTTT. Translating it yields CASSIVAFRGANQPQHF. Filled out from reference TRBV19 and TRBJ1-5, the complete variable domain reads DGGITQSPKYLFRKEGQNVTLSCEQNLNHDAMYWYRQDPGQGLRLIYYSQIVNDFQKGDIAEGYSVSREKKESFPLTVTSAQKNPTAFYLCASSIVAFRGANQPQHFGDGTRLSIL.

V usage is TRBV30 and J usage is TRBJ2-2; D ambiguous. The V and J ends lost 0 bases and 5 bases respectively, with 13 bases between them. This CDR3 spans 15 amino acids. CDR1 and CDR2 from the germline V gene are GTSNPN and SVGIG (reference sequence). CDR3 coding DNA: TGTGCCTGGAGTGTAAATTCCAGACCTACCGGGGAGCTGTTTTTT. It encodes CAWSVNSRPTGELFF. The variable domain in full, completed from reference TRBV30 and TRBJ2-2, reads SQTIHQWPATLVQPVGSPLSLECTVEGTSNPNLYWYRQAAGRGLQLLFYSVGIGQISSEVPQNLSASRPQDRQFILSSKKLLLSDSGFYLCAWSVNSRPTGELFFGEGSRLTVL.

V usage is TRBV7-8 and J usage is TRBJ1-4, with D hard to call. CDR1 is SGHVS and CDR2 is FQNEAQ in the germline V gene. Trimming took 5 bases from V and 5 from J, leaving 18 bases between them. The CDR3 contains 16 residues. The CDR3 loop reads CASSLLRTARNEKLFF. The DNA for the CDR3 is TGTGCCAGCAGCCTCCTCCGGACGGCAAGGAATGAAAAACTGTTTTTT.

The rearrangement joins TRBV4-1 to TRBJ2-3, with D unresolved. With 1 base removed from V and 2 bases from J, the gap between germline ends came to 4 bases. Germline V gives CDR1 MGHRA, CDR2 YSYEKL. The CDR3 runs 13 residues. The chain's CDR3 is CASSQVATDTQYF. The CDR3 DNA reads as TGCGCCAGCAGCCAAGTCGCCACAGATACGCAGTATTTT.

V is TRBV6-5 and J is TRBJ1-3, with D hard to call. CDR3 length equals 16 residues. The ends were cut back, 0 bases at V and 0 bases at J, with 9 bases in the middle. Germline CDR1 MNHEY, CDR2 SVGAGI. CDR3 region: CASSYSSLSSGNTIYF. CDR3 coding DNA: TGTGCCAGCAGTTACTCGAGCCTTTCCTCTGGAAACACCATATATTTT.

Here the CDR3 DNA reads TGTGCCAGCAGCCTGTTGGGACTAGCGGGAGGCACAGATACGCAGTATTTT. Its translation is CASSLLGLAGGTDTQYF. This rearrangement joins TRBV7-2 to TRBJ2-3, with 14 bases matching TRBD2. The CDR3 is 17 residues long. Germline V gene lookup returns CDR1 SGHTA and CDR2 FQGNSA. J was trimmed by 1 base and V by 5 bases; bases with no gene match: 5.

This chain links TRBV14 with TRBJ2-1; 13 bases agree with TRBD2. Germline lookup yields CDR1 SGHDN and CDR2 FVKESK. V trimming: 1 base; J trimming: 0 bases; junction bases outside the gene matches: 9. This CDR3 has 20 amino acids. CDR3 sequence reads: CASSQGPTTSGRSSYNEQFF. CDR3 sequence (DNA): TGTGCCAGCAGCCAAGGGCCAACGACTAGCGGGAGGAGCTCCTACAATGAGCAGTTCTTC.

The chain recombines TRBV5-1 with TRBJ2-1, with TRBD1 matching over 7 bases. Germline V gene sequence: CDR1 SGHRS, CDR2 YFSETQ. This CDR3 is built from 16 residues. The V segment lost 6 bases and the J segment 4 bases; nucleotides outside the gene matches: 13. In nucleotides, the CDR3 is TGCGCCAGCAATACCCCGACAGGGCATCCTTACAATGAGCAGTTCTTC. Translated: CASNTPTGHPYNEQFF.

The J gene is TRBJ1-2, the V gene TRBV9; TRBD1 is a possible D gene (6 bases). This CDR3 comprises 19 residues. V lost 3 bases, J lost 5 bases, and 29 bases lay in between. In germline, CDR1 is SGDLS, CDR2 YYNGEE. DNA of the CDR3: TGTGCCAGCAGCGGCGTAGGGGGAGGGGGACCCTTGGGCCGATATGGCTACACCTTC. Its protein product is CASSGVGGGGPLGRYGYTF.

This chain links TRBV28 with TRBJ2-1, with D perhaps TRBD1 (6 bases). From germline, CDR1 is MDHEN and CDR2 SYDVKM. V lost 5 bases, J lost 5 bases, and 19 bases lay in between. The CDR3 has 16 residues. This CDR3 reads CASSAHRALGHNEQFF. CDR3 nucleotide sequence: TGTGCCAGCAGTGCGCACAGGGCGTTGGGACACAATGAGCAGTTCTTC.

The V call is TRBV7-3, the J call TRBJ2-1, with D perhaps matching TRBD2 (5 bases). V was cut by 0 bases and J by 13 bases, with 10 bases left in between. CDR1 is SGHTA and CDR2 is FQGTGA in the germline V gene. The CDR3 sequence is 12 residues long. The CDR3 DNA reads TGTGCCAGCAGCTTAACCGTAGAGGGCCAGTTCTTC. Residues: CASSLTVEGQFF.

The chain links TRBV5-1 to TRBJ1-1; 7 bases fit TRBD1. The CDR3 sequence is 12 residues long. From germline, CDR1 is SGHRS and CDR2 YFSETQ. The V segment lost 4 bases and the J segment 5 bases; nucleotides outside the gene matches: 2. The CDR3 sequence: CASSGQATEAFF. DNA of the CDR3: TGCGCCAGCAGCGGACAGGCAACTGAAGCTTTCTTT.

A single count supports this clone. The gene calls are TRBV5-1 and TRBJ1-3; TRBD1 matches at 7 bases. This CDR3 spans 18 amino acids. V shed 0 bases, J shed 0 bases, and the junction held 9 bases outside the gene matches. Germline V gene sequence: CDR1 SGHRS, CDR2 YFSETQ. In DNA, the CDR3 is TGCGCCAGCAGCTTGGGCCCGACAGGGAGGGGCTCTGGAAACACCATATATTTT. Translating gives CASSLGPTGRGSGNTIYF.

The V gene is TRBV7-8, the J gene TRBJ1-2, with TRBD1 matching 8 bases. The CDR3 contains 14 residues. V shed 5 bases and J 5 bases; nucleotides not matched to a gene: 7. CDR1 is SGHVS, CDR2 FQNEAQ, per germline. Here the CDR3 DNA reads TGTGCCAGCAGCCCAAACAGGGGGGGGTATGGCTACACCTTC. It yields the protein CASSPNRGGYGYTF.

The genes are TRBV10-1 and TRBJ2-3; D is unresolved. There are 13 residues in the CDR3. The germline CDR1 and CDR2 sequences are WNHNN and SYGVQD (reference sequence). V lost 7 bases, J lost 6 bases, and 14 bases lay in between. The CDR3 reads CASTQRLSDTQYF. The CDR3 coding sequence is TGCGCCAGCACCCAACGATTGTCCGATACGCAGTATTTT.

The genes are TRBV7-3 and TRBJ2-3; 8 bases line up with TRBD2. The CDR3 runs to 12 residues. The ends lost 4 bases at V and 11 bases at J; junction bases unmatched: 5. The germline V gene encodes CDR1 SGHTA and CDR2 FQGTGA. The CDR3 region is CASSSQAGEQYF. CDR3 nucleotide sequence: TGTGCCAGCAGCTCCCAAGCGGGAGAGCAGTATTTT.

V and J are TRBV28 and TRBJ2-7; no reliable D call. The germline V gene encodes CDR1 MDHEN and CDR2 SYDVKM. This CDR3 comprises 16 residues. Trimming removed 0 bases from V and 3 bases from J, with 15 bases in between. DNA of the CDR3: TGTGCCAGCAGTTTATGGGCCCAAGTGGGGAACTACGAGCAGTACTTC. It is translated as CASSLWAQVGNYEQYF.

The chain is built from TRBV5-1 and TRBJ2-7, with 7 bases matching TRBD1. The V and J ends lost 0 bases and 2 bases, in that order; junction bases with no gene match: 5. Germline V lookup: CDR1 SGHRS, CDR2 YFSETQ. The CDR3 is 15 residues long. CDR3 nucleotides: TGCGCCAGCAGCTTGGGACAGGGTCTAACCTACGAGCAGTACTTC. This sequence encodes CASSLGQGLTYEQYF.

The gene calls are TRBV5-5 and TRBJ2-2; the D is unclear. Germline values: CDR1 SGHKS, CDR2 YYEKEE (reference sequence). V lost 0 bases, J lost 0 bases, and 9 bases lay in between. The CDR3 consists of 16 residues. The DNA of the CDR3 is TGTGCCAGCAGCTTGGAGGGATTACCGAACACCGGGGAGCTGTTTTTT. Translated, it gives CASSLEGLPNTGELFF.

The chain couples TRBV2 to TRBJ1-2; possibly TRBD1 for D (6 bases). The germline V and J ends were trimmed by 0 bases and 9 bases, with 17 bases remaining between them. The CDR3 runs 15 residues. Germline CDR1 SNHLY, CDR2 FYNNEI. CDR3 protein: CASSEARGPSSSYTF. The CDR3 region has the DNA TGTGCCAGCAGTGAAGCCAGGGGCCCGTCGAGTAGCTACACCTTC.

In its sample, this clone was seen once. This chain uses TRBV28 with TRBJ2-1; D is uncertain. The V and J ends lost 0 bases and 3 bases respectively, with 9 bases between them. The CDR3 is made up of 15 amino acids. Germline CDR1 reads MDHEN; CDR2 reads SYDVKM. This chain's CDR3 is CASSLWPGYYNEQFF. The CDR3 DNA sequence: TGTGCCAGCAGTTTATGGCCTGGATACTACAATGAGCAGTTCTTC.

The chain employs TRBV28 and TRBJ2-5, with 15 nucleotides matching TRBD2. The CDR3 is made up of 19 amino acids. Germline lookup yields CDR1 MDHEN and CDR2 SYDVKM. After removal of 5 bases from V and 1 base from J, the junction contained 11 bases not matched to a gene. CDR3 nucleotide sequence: TGTGCCAGCAGTCCCGCGACGGGACTAGCGGGAGGACTCCAAGAGACCCAGTACTTC. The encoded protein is CASSPATGLAGGLQETQYF.

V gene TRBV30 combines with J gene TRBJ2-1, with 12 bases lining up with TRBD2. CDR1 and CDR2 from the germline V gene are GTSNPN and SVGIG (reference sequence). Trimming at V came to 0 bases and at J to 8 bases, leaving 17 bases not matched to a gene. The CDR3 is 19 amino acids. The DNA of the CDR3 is TGTGCCTGGAGTGTAACTCGAATCACGACTAGCGGGAGTCGGGATGAGCAGTTCTTC. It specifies CAWSVTRITTSGSRDEQFF. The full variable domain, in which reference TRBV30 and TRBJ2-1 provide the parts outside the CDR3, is SQTIHQWPATLVQPVGSPLSLECTVEGTSNPNLYWYRQAAGRGLQLLFYSVGIGQISSEVPQNLSASRPQDRQFILSSKKLLLSDSGFYLCAWSVTRITTSGSRDEQFFGPGTRLTVL.

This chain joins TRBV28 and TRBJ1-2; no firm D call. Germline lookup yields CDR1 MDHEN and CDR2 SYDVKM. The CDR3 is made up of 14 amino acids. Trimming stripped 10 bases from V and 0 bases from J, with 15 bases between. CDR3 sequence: CATRSSRTNYGYTF. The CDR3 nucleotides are TGTGCCACCCGATCCAGCCGTACTAACTATGGCTACACCTTC.

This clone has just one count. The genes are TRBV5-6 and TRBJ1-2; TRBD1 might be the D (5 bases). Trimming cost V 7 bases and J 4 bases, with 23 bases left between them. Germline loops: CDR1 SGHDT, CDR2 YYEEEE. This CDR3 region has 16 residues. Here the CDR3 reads CASGESGTRGRYGYTF. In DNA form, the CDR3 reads TGTGCCAGCGGGGAGTCCGGGACCCGGGGTCGCTATGGCTACACCTTC.

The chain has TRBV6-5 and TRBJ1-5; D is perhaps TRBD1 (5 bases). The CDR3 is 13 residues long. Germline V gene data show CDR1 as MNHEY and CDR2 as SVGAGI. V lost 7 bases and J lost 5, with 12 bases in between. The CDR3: CASKSGKDQPQHF. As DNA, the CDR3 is TGTGCCAGCAAATCAGGGAAGGATCAGCCCCAGCATTTT.

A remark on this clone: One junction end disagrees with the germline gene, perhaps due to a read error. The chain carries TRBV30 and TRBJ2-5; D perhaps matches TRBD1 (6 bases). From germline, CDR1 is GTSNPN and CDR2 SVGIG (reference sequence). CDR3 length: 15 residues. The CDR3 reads CAWSVHGTLQESQYF. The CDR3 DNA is TGTGCCTGGAGTGTCCACGGGACATTGCAAGAGAGCCAGTACTTC. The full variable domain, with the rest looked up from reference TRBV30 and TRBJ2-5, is SQTIHQWPATLVQPVGSPLSLECTVEGTSNPNLYWYRQAAGRGLQLLFYSVGIGQISSEVPQNLSASRPQDRQFILSSKKLLLSDSGFYLCAWSVHGTLQESQYFGPGTRLLVL.